Presented here are 25 T cell receptor beta chains from one specimen sequenced in a study of blood T cell dynamics during melanoma immunotherapy. The data were produced by immunoSEQ multiplex PCR, yet TCRdb's version contains in-frame clones alone and is incomplete. The sample has approximately 12,000 clones, around 84% seen once. Time point in this sample: pre-treatment baseline. This material consisted of blood, taken from a patient treated with checkpoint blockade. Every receptor here comes from a human donor with melanoma.

The rearrangement uses TRBV27 and TRBJ2-1, with D unclear. Germline V CDR1 and CDR2: MNHEY, SMNVEV (reference sequence). V lost 2 bases and J lost 9, with 17 bases in between. The CDR3 extends over 15 amino acids. CDR3 in DNA: TGTGCCAGCAGTTTACTGCAGGTGAGGCTGGGTGAGCAGTTCTTC. The encoded protein is CASSLLQVRLGEQFF.

The V and J genes are TRBV4-1 and TRBJ1-5; D not resolved. CDR1 is MGHRA, CDR2 YSYEKL, per germline. This CDR3 spans 15 amino acids. With 4 bases removed from V and 1 base from J, the gap between germline ends came to 11 bases. CDR3 coding DNA: TGCGCCAGCAGCCCATGGGGTTTAAGCAATCAGCCCCAGCATTTT. Protein sequence: CASSPWGLSNQPQHF.

The V gene is TRBV18, the J gene TRBJ2-1, with D possibly being TRBD1 (6 bases). In germline, CDR1 is KGHSH, CDR2 LQKENI. V lost 4 bases to trimming and J lost 2 bases, with 15 bases between them. This CDR3 is 16 amino acids long. The CDR3 reads CASSLASQGTYNEQFF. For the CDR3, the DNA is TGTGCCAGCTCACTCGCGTCCCAGGGGACCTACAATGAGCAGTTCTTC.

This clone turned up a few times. The chain couples TRBV5-1 to TRBJ2-5; D possibly corresponds to TRBD2 (5 bases). CDR1 and CDR2 from the germline V gene are SGHRS and YFSETQ. The CDR3 sequence is 18 residues long. The V end was cut by 3 bases, the J end by 6 bases, with 27 bases between. The CDR3 loop reads CASSSLSLSGRLFKTQYF. CDR3 coding DNA: TGCGCCAGCAGCTCCCTGAGTCTAAGCGGACGCCTTTTTAAGACCCAGTACTTC.

The gene calls are TRBV27 and TRBJ2-1; a possible D gene is TRBD1 (8 bases). The CDR3 has 15 amino acids. CDR1 MNHEY and CDR2 SMNVEV come from the germline V gene (reference sequence). V lost 7 bases, J lost 10 bases, and 23 bases lay in between. CDR3 region: CASMGRGQASREQFF. The CDR3 bases are TGTGCCAGCATGGGGAGGGGACAGGCCTCGAGGGAGCAGTTCTTC.

J is TRBJ2-5 and V is TRBV7-9; 7 bases line up with TRBD1. The germline V gene has CDR1 SEHNR and CDR2 FQNEAQ (reference sequence). V lost 1 base and J lost 5; bases outside the gene matches: 7. The CDR3 covers 15 residues. This CDR3 is CASSLGAGGIETQYF. The CDR3 DNA sequence: TGTGCCAGCAGCTTAGGAGCAGGGGGAATTGAGACCCAGTACTTC.

The chain joins TRBV5-4 to TRBJ2-5, with TRBD2 matching 7 bases. This CDR3 contains 13 residues. The V gene end was trimmed by 3 bases and the J gene end by 12 bases; junction bases not matched to a gene: 11. Germline CDR1 is SGHNT and CDR2 is YYREEE (reference sequence). The DNA for the CDR3 is TGTGCCAGCAGCTCCGATCATTCCGGGACTAAGTACTTC. Its translation is CASSSDHSGTKYF.

CDR3 DNA: TGTGCCAGCAGTGAATGGACAGGACCCTATGGCTACACCTTC. This codes for CASSEWTGPYGYTF. The chain uses TRBV7-2 and TRBJ1-2, with 7 bases identical to TRBD1. This CDR3 comprises 14 residues. The V gene end was trimmed by 6 bases and the J gene end by 4 bases; junction bases not matched to a gene: 8. In germline, CDR1 is SGHTA, CDR2 FQGNSA.

The J gene is TRBJ1-1, the V gene TRBV29-1, with 8 bases identical to TRBD1. The length of the CDR3 is 13 residues. CDR1 and CDR2 (germline): SQVTM, ANQGSEA. The CDR3 is CTSRAGQVTEAFF. For the CDR3, the DNA is TGCACCTCAAGAGCGGGACAGGTAACTGAAGCTTTCTTT.

The chain employs TRBV5-6 and TRBJ2-1; 13 positions agree with TRBD2. With 4 bases clipped from V and 7 bases from J, the junction kept 8 bases outside the gene matches. The CDR3 is 16 amino acids. Germline-derived CDR1 and CDR2 are SGHDT and YYEEEE. CDR3 nucleotides: TGTGCCAGCAGCACGACTAGCGGGGGGCCGGGGAATGAGCAGTTCTTC. It encodes CASSTTSGGPGNEQFF.

V is TRBV10-1 and J is TRBJ1-1, with D perhaps matching TRBD1 (5 bases). CDR1 WNHNN and CDR2 SYGVQD come from the germline V gene (reference sequence). The V and J ends lost 0 bases and 8 bases respectively, with 13 bases between them. The CDR3 length is 14 residues. The CDR3 protein is CASSESSWQGEAFF. CDR3 coding DNA: TGCGCCAGCAGTGAGTCGTCTTGGCAGGGAGAAGCTTTCTTT.

The chain has TRBV6-6 and TRBJ2-3, with D tentatively TRBD1 (5 bases). Looked up from germline, CDR1 is MNHNY and CDR2 is SVGAGI (reference sequence). The CDR3 length is 15 residues. Trimming removed 5 bases at V and 0 bases at J, with 12 bases between. DNA for the CDR3: TGTGCCAGCAGTAACCTGGGGCGGAGCACAGATACGCAGTATTTT. As protein: CASSNLGRSTDTQYF.

In its sample, this clone was seen once. The rearrangement uses TRBV7-3 and TRBJ2-1; 10 bases are shared with TRBD2. V gave up 7 bases and J gave up 6 bases; unmatched junction bases: 6. The CDR3 is made up of 14 amino acids. The germline gives CDR1 SGHTA, CDR2 FQGTGA. The CDR3 spells CASKLAGGGNEQFF. The CDR3 nucleotides read TGTGCCAGCAAATTAGCGGGGGGTGGCAATGAGCAGTTCTTC.

The chain is built from TRBV29-1 and TRBJ1-1; weak D call: TRBD1 (5 bases). From germline, CDR1 is SQVTM and CDR2 ANQGSEA. The CDR3 covers 11 residues. V shed 6 bases and J shed 8 bases, with 13 bases lying between them. CDR3: CSVARQGEAFF. The CDR3 coding sequence is TGCAGCGTCGCCAGGCAGGGAGAAGCTTTCTTT.

This clone was detected once. J is TRBJ2-2 and V is TRBV6-1; TRBD1 might be the D (5 bases). The CDR3 loop spans 13 amino acids. V lost 4 bases and J 5 bases, leaving 8 bases between the germline ends. Germline CDR1 MNHNS, CDR2 SASEGT. The CDR3 loop is CASSAQGTGELFF. The DNA of the CDR3 is TGTGCCAGCAGTGCGCAGGGAACCGGGGAGCTGTTTTTT.

This chain links TRBV18 with TRBJ2-2, with 8 positions matching TRBD1. The CDR3 loop spans 19 amino acids. With 5 bases clipped from V and 5 bases from J, the junction kept 19 bases outside the gene matches. Germline V gene lookup returns CDR1 KGHSH and CDR2 LQKENI. CDR3 residues: CASSSTGDPVSRLTGELFF. The CDR3 region has the DNA TGTGCCAGCTCATCGACAGGGGATCCAGTCTCCCGTTTGACCGGGGAGCTGTTTTTT.

This chain links TRBV9 with TRBJ2-2; D is perhaps TRBD1 (5 bases). Germline loops: CDR1 SGDLS, CDR2 YYNGEE. The CDR3 is made up of 15 amino acids. Trimming cost V 3 bases and J 3 bases, with 12 bases left between them. The DNA of the CDR3 is TGTGCCAGCAGCGGAAGAGCAGGGTACACCGGGGAGCTGTTTTTT. Encoded protein: CASSGRAGYTGELFF. Full variable domain (remainder filled in from reference TRBV9 and TRBJ2-2): DSGVTQTPKHLITATGQRVTLRCSPRSGDLSVYWYQQSLDQGLQFLIQYYNGEERAKGNILERFSAQQFPDLHSELNLSSLELGDSALYFCASSGRAGYTGELFFGEGSRLTVL.

This clone came up once. This rearrangement joins TRBV11-2 to TRBJ2-7; TRBD2 might be the D (5 bases). V was pared by 8 bases and J by 2 bases, with 13 bases between. The V gene's germline CDR1 is SGHAT and CDR2 FQNNGV. The length of the CDR3 is 13 residues. The CDR3 DNA reads as TGTGCCAGCGGGCGAAGCGGCGCCTACGAGCAGTACTTC. Amino acid sequence: CASGRSGAYEQYF.

J is TRBJ2-5 and V is TRBV4-2; D ambiguous. Germline loops: CDR1 LGHNA, CDR2 YNFKEQ. V lost 1 base and J 5 bases, leaving 8 bases between the germline ends. The CDR3 extends over 13 amino acids. The CDR3 reads CASSQGGWETQYF. As DNA, the CDR3 is TGTGCCAGCAGCCAAGGGGGATGGGAGACCCAGTACTTC.

The gene calls are TRBV7-9 and TRBJ1-1; maybe TRBD1 (6 bases). The germline V gene has CDR1 SEHNR and CDR2 FQNEAQ (reference sequence). V was trimmed by 5 bases and J by 5 bases, leaving 18 bases between them. The length of the CDR3 is 15 residues. The CDR3 coding sequence is TGTGCCAGCAGCCAAGGGGGTGGCAGCCGGACTGAAGCTTTCTTT. This gives the protein CASSQGGGSRTEAFF.

The chain combines TRBV27 with TRBJ2-1, with D perhaps assigned TRBD1 or TRBD2 (5 bases each). V lost 4 bases and J 7 bases, leaving 14 bases between the germline ends. The CDR3 covers 14 residues. Germline CDR1 is MNHEY and CDR2 is SMNVEV (reference sequence). DNA of the CDR3: TGTGCCAGCAGTTCTGGGACCTTTTTTAATGAGCAGTTCTTC. Protein: CASSSGTFFNEQFF.

The CDR3 spells CASRTARTNTEAFF. The CDR3 DNA sequence: TGTGCCTCTCGGACAGCAAGAACCAACACTGAAGCTTTCTTT. This chain joins TRBV2 and TRBJ1-1; tentatively, D is TRBD1 (6 bases). This CDR3 has 14 residues. Trimming left V 11 bases short and J 2 bases short, with 18 bases between. Germline V gene sequence: CDR1 SNHLY, CDR2 FYNNEI.

The V gene is TRBV2, the J gene TRBJ2-2; 11 bases fit TRBD1. The trim removed 2 bases at V and 8 bases at J, leaving 4 bases unmatched. CDR1 and CDR2 (germline): SNHLY, FYNNEI. The CDR3 totals 15 residues. This CDR3 reads CASSELDRGQGELFF. The CDR3 DNA is TGTGCCAGCAGTGAATTGGACAGGGGGCAGGGGGAGCTGTTTTTT.

This clone was seen only once. The rearrangement uses TRBV10-3 and TRBJ2-6; a weak D match, TRBD2 (5 bases). This CDR3 has 16 amino acids. Germline CDR1 ENHRY, CDR2 SYGVKD. V was pared by 4 bases and J by 4 bases, with 14 bases between. The CDR3 region is CAISGGLEVGANVLTF. CDR3 DNA sequence: TGTGCCATCAGTGGGGGTCTGGAGGTGGGGGCCAACGTCCTGACTTTC.

The sample holds one count of this clone. The V gene is TRBV7-6, the J gene TRBJ2-7; 7 bases agree with TRBD2. CDR3 length: 16 amino acids. V was pared by 4 bases and J by 5 bases, with 14 bases of the junction left unmatched. CDR1 and CDR2 from the germline V gene are SGHVS and FNYEAQ. CDR3 DNA sequence: TGTGCCAGCAGCTCCGCCGTGCCTAGCGGCTTCCACGAGCAGTACTTC. It codes for CASSSAVPSGFHEQYF.